This T cell receptor (beta chain) was recovered during a study of blood T cell repertoires in COVID-19. Authors' processing steps: Reference gene primer amplification in the assay estimated nucleated cell counts. Sequencing was performed with immunoSEQ multiplex PCR; in TCRdb, only in-frame clones are kept and a portion is missing. V, J and clone size are taken as reported in that table, and D and trimming were inferred from the DNA itself. The repertoire holds approximately 290,000 clones, 84% seen once, with 15% to 18% in the top ten. Germline CDR1 MNHEY, CDR2 SVGAGI. The CDR3 has 14 residues. V gave up 6 bases and J gave up 10 bases; unmatched junction bases: 5.

The clonotype comes from a person aged 65 to 85 with COVID-19, enrolled during active disease. The sequenced material came from peripheral blood. The V and J genes are TRBV6-5 and TRBJ2-3, with TRBD2 matching 15 bases. CDR3 loop: CASSGLAGGPAQYF. Written as DNA, the CDR3 is TGTGCCAGCAGCGGACTAGCGGGGGGGCCGGCGCAGTATTTT.